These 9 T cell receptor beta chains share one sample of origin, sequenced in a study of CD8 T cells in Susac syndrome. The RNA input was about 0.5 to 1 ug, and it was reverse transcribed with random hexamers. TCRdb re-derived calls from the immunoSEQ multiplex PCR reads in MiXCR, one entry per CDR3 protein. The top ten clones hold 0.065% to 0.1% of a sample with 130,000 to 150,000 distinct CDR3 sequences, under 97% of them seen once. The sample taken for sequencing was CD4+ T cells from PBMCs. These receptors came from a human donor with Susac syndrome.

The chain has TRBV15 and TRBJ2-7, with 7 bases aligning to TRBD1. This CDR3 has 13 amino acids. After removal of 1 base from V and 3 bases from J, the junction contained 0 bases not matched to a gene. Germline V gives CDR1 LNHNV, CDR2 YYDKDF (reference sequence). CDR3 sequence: CATSRGDSYEQYF. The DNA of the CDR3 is TGTGCCACCAGCAGAGGGGACAGCTACGAGCAGTACTTC. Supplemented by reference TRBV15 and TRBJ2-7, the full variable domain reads DAMVIQNPRYQVTQFGKPVTLSCSQTLNHNVMYWYQQKSSQAPKLLFHYYDKDFNNEADTPDNFQSRRPNTSFCFLDIRSPGLGDTAMYLCATSRGDSYEQYFGPGTRLTVT.

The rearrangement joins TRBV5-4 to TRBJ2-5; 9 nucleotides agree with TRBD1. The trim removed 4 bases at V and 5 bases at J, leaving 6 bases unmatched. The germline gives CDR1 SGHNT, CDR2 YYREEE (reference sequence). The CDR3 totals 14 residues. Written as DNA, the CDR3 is TGTGCCAGCAGCCTCCCTGGGACAGGGGAGACCCAGTACTTC. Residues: CASSLPGTGETQYF. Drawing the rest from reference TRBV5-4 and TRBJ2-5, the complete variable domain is ETGVTQSPTHLIKTRGQQVTLRCSSQSGHNTVSWYQQALGQGPQFIFQYYREEENGRGNFPPRFSGLQFPNYSSELNVNALELDDSALYLCASSLPGTGETQYFGPGTRLLVL.

CDR3 loop: CASSQDPGGFPNNEQFF. For the CDR3, the DNA is TGTGCCAGCAGCCAAGATCCGGGGGGTTTCCCTAACAATGAGCAGTTCTTC. The genes are TRBV3-1 and TRBJ2-1; 7 positions match TRBD2. CDR3 length: 17 amino acids. V was clipped by 0 bases and J by 5 bases; unmatched bases: 10. Germline V gene data show CDR1 as LGHDT and CDR2 as YNNKEL (reference sequence).

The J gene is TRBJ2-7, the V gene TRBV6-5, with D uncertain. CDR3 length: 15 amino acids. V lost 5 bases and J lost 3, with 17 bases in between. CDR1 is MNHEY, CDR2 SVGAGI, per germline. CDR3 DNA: TGTGCCAGCAGTCCAGATCCAGGTTTACTCTACGAGCAGTACTTC. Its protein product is CASSPDPGLLYEQYF.

CDR3 loop: CASRLTSGTLSTDTQYF. Here the CDR3 DNA reads TGTGCAAGTCGCTTAACTAGCGGGACCCTTAGCACAGATACGCAGTATTTT. The chain is built from TRBV12-2 and TRBJ2-3; TRBD2, the D gene given by the table, was not confirmed from the DNA. TRBV12-2 is tagged as a pseudogene. CDR3 length: 17 amino acids.

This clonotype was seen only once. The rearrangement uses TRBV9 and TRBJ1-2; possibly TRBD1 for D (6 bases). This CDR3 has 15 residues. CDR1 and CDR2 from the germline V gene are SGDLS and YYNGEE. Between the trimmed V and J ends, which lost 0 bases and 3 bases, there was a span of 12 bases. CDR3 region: CASSVGRGGYYGYTF. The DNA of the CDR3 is TGTGCCAGCAGCGTAGGCCGCGGGGGCTACTATGGCTACACCTTC.

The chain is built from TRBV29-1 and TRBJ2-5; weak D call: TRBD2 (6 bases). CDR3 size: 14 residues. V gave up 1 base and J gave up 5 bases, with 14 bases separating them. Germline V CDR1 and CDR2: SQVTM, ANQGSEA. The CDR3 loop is CSVEGGLSGETQYF. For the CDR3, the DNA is TGCAGCGTTGAAGGAGGACTAAGTGGGGAGACCCAGTACTTC.

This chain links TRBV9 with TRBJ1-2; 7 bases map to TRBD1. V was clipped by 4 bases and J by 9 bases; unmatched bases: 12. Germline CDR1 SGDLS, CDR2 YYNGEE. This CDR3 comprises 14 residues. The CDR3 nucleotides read TGTGCCAGCAGCAAACAGGGGAATGGTCACAGCTACACCTTC. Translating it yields CASSKQGNGHSYTF.

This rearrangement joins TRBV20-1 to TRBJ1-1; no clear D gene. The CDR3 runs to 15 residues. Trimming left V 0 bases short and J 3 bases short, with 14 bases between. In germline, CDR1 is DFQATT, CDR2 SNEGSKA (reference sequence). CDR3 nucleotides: TGCAGTGCTAGAGATTTGAGGGAGGCGGACACTGAAGCTTTCTTT. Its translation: CSARDLREADTEAFF.